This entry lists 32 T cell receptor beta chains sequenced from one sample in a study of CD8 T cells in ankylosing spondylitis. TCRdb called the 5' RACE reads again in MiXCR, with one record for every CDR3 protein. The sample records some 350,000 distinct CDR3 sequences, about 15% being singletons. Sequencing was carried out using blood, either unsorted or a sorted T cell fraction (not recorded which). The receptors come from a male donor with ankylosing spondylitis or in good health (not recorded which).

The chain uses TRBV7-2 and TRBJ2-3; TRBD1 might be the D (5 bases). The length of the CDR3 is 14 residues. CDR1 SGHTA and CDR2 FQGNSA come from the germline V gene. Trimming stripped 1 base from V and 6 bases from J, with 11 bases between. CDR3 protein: CASSLVQALDTQYF. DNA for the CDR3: TGTGCCAGCAGCTTAGTACAGGCCCTGGATACGCAGTATTTT.

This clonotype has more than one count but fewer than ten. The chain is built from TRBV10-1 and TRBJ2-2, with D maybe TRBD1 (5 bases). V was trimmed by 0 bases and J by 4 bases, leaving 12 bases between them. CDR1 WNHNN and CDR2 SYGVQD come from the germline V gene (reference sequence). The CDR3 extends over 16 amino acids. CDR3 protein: CASSESLGRSTGELFF. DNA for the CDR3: TGCGCCAGCAGTGAGTCGCTGGGGCGCAGCACCGGGGAGCTGTTTTTT.

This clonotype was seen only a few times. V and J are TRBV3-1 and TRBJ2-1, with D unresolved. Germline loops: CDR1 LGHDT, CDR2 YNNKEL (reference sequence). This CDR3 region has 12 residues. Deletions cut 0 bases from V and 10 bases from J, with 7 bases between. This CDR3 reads CASSQDPGEQFF. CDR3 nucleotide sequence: TGTGCCAGCAGCCAAGATCCCGGGGAGCAGTTCTTC.

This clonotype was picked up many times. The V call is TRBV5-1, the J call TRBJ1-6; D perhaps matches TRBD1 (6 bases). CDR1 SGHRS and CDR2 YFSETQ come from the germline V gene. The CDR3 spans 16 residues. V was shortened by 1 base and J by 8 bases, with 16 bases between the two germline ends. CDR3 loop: CASSLWTAAWDSPLHF. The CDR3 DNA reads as TGCGCCAGCAGCTTGTGGACAGCCGCGTGGGATTCACCCCTCCACTTT.

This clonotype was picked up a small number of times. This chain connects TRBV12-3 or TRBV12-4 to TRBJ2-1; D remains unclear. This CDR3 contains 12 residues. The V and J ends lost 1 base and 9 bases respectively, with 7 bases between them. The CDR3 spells CASSLGVLEQFF. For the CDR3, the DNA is TGTGCCAGCAGTTTAGGGGTGCTTGAGCAGTTCTTC.

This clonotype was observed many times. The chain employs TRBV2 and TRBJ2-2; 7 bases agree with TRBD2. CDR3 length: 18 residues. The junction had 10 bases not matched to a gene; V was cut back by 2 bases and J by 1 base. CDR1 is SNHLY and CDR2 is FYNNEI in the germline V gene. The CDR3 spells CASSESPSGPRNTGELFF. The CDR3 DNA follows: TGTGCCAGCAGTGAAAGCCCTAGCGGACCCCGGAACACCGGGGAGCTGTTTTTT.

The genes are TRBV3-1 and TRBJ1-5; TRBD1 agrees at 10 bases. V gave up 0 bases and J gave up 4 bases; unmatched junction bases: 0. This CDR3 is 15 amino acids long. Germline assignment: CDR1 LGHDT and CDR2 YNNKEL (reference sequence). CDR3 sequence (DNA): TGTGCCAGCAGCCAAGAGGGACAGGGGAATCAGCCCCAGCATTTT. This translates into CASSQEGQGNQPQHF.

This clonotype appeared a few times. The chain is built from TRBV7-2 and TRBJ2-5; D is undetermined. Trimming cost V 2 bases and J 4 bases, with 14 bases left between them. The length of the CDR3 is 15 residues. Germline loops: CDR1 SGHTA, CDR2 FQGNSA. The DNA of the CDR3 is TGTGCCAGCAGCTTAAATCAGCTTCCCCCAGAGACCCAGTACTTC. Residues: CASSLNQLPPETQYF.

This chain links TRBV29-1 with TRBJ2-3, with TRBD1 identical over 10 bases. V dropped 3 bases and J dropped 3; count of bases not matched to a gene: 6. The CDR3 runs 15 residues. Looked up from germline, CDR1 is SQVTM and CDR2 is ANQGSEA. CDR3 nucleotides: TGCAGCGTTGACGGACAGGGGGTAGGGACAGATACGCAGTATTTT. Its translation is CSVDGQGVGTDTQYF.

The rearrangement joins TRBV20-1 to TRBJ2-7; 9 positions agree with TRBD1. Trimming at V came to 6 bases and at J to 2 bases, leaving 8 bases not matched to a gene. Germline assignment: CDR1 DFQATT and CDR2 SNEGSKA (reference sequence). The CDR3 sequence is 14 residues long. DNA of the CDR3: TGCAGTGCAACCGGGACAGGGACTCCCTACGAGCAGTACTTC. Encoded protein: CSATGTGTPYEQYF.

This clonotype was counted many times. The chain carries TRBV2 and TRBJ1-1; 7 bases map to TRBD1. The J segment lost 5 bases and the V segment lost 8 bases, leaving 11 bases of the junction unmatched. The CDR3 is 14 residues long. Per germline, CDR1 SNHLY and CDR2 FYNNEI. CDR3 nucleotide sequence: TGTGCCAGCGAGTCTAGCAGGGGGAAGACTGAAGCTTTCTTT. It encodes CASESSRGKTEAFF.

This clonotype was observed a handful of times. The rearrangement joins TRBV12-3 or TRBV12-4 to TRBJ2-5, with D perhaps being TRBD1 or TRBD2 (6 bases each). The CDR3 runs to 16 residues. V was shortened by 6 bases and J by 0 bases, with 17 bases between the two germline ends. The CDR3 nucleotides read TGTGCCAGCAGGTGGGGGGCTAAAAGCTACCAAGAGACCCAGTACTTC. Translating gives CASRWGAKSYQETQYF.

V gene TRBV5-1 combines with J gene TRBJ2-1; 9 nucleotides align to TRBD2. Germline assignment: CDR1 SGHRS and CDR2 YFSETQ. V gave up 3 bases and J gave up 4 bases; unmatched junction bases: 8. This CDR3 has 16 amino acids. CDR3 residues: CASSSRTSEGYNEQFF. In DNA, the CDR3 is TGCGCCAGCAGCTCGCGGACTAGCGAGGGATACAATGAGCAGTTCTTC.

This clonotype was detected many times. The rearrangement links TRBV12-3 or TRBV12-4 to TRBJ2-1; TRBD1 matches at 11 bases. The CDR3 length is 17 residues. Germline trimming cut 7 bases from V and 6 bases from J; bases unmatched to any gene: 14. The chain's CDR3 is CASTFGTGGLRGNEQFF. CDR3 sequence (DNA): TGTGCCAGCACCTTCGGGACAGGGGGTCTCCGGGGCAATGAGCAGTTCTTC.

CDR3 DNA sequence: TGTGCCAGCAGGGGCTGGGACAGGGGGGCAGAGACCCAGTACTTC. Translated: CASRGWDRGAETQYF. The chain recombines TRBV27 with TRBJ2-5; 11 positions match TRBD1. The germline gives CDR1 MNHEY, CDR2 SMNVEV (reference sequence). Trimming cost V 6 bases and J 4 bases; bases outside gene matches: 7. The CDR3 runs to 15 residues.

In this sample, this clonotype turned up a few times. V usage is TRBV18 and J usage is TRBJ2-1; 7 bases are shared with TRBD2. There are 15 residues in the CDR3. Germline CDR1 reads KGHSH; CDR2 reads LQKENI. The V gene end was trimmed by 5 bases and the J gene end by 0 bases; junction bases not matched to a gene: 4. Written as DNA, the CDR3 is TGTGCCAGCTCATCCAGGACTAGCTCCTACAATGAGCAGTTCTTC. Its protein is CASSSRTSSYNEQFF.

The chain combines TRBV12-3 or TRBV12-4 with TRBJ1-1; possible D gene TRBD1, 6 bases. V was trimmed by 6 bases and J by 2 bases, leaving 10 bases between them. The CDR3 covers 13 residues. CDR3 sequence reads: CASRRTENTEAFF. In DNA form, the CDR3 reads TGTGCCAGCAGAAGGACAGAAAACACTGAAGCTTTCTTT.

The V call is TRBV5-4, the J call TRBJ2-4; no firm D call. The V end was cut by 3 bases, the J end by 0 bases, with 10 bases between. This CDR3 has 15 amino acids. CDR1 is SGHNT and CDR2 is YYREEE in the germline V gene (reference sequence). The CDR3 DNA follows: TGTGCCAGCAGCTCAAGAGGTCTAGCCAAAAACATTCAGTACTTC. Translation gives CASSSRGLAKNIQYF.

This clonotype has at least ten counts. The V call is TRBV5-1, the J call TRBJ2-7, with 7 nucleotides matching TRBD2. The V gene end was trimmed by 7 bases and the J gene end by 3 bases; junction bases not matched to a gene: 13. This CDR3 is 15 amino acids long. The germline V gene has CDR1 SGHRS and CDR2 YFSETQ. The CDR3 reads CASGLASGTYYEQYF. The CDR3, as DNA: TGCGCCAGCGGACTCGCTAGCGGTACTTACTACGAGCAGTACTTC.

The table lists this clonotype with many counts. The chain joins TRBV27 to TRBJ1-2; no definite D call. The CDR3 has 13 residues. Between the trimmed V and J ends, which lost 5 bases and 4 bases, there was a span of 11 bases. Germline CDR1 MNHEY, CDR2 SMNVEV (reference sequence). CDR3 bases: TGTGCCAGCAGTACGCCAGGATCCTATGGCTACACCTTC. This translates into CASSTPGSYGYTF.

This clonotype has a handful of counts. The DNA of the CDR3 is TGTGCCAGCAGCCCCCGAGCCGGGACAGGGGCCGAGCAGTACTTC. The encoded protein is CASSPRAGTGAEQYF. The chain couples TRBV27 to TRBJ2-7; 10 bases align to TRBD1. This CDR3 is 15 amino acids long. V shed 6 bases, J shed 6 bases, and the junction held 11 bases outside the gene matches. CDR1 is MNHEY and CDR2 is SMNVEV in the germline V gene (reference sequence).

This CDR3 reads CASSFGRQMNGYTF. CDR3 nucleotides: TGTGCCAGCAGTTTTGGTCGACAGATGAATGGCTACACCTTC. This sequence joins TRBV12-3 or TRBV12-4 and TRBJ1-2; maybe TRBD1 (5 bases). Trimming took off 3 bases at V and 6 bases at J, with 14 bases between the two ends. The CDR3 contains 14 residues.

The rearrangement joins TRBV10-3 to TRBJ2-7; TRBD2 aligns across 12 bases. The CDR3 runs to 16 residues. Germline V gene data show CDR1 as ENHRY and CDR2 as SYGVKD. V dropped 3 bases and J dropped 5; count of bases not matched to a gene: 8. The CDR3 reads CAISDVGLAGSNEQYF. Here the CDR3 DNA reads TGTGCCATCAGTGACGTCGGACTAGCGGGGAGCAACGAGCAGTACTTC.

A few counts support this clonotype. For the CDR3, the DNA is TGCAGCGTTATTGAACAGTTGAACACTGAAGCTTTCTTT. Protein sequence: CSVIEQLNTEAFF. V gene TRBV29-1 combines with J gene TRBJ1-1; D ambiguous. From germline, CDR1 is SQVTM and CDR2 ANQGSEA. Trimming took off 5 bases at V and 0 bases at J, with 10 bases between the two ends. The CDR3 totals 13 residues.

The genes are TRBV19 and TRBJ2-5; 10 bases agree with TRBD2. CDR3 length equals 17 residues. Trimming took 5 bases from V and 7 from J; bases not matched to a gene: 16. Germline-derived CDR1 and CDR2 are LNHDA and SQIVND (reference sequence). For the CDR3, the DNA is TGTGCCAGTAGTGTACTAGCGGGAACGCTTGGAAGCGGGACCCAGTACTTC. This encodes CASSVLAGTLGSGTQYF.

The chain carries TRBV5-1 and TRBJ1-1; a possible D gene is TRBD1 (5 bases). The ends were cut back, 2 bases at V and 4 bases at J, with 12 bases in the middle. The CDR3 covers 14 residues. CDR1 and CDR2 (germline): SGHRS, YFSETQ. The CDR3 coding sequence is TGCGCCAGCAGCTTCGTTCGACAGACCACTGAAGCTTTCTTT. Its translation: CASSFVRQTTEAFF.

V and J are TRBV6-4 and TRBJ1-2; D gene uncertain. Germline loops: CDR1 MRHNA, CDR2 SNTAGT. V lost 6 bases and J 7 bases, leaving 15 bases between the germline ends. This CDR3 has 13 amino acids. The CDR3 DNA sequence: TGTGCCAGCAGATCGGGATCTAAAAGTGGCTACACCTTC. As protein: CASRSGSKSGYTF.

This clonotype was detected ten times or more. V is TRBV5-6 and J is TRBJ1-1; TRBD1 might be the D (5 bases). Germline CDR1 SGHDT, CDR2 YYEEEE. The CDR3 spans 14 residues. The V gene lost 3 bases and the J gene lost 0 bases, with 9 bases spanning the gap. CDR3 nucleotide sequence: TGTGCCAGCAGCTGGGGACGCTTGAACACTGAAGCTTTCTTT. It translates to CASSWGRLNTEAFF.

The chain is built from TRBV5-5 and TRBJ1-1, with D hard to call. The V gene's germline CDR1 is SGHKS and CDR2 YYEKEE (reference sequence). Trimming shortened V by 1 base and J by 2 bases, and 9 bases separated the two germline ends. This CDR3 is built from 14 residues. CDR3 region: CASSLQTLNTEAFF. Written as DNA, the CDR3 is TGTGCCAGCAGCTTGCAGACCTTAAACACTGAAGCTTTCTTT.

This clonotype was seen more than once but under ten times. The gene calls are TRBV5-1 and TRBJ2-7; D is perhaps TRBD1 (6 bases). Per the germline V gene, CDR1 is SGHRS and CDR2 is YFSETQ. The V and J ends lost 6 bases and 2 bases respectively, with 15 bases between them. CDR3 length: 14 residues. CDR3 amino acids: CASNPTGQTYEQYF. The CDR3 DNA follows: TGCGCCAGCAACCCTACAGGACAGACCTACGAGCAGTACTTC.

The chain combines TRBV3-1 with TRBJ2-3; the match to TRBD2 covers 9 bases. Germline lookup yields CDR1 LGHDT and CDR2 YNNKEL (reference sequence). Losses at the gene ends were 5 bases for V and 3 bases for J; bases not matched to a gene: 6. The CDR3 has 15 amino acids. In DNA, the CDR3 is TGTGCCAGCAGCGGTCCTAGCGGGATAACAGATACGCAGTATTTT. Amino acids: CASSGPSGITDTQYF.

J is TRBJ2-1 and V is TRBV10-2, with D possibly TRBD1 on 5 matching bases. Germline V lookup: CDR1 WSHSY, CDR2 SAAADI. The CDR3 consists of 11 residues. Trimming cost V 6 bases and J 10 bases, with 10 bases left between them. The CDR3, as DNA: TGCGCCAGCAGCTATAACAGGGAGCAGTTCTTC. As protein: CASSYNREQFF.